This TCR beta chain was captured in a study of T cells after yellow fever vaccination (dated by TCRdb to the late 2010s). In the study overall: The SMART-Seq v4 Ultra Low Input RNA kit was used to prepare libraries from fractions with low cell numbers. To follow T-cell clones before and after primary and booster YFV17D yellow fever vaccination, bulk TCR alpha and beta repertoires were sequenced over time. Two healthy male donors, one aged 18 to 30 and one aged 30 to 40 years, were included in the cohort. Blood samples were taken at several timepoints before and after primary and secondary immunization, and bulk PBMC replicates and cell subsets were isolated.

The germline V gene (reference sequence) yields DFQATT for CDR1 and SNEGSKA for CDR2. The CDR3, cysteine through phenylalanine, is 12 amino acids long. Only the CDR3 DNA stays, 36 bases, in frame from base 1. The germline ends are 17 bases apart after V is trimmed by 5 bases and J by 11 bases. The intended sense of this specimen's treatment or condition label: live attenuated yellow fever vaccine strain. At each blood-draw timepoint, two biological replicates of bulk PBMCs were obtained. PBMCs were isolated from peripheral blood using a standard Ficoll-Paque protocol. RNA was extracted with TriZol from bulk PBMCs, CD4 and CD8 fractions, and dextramer-positive and dextramer-negative fractions. General study outcomes and caveats: Only a couple of donors were included in the study, so the extent to which the findings can be generalized is limited. Computational filtering was required because FACS-sorted repertoires could contain abundant contaminating clonotypes from the bulk population. The secondary T-cell response was found to be weaker but faster than the primary response, with a peak reached on day 5 rather than on day 15. After the booster, most of the clones that had expanded following primary vaccination were detected again (roughly 97% of CD4 and roughly 88% of CD8), which suggests that memory was broadly maintained. A small share of clonotypes occurred in both CD4 and CD8 compartments, likely arising from convergent recombination.

TCR cDNA was made using 5'RACE template switching, a step that added a universal primer site and unique molecular identifiers. Priming of cDNA synthesis was performed from both the TCR alpha and TCR beta constant segments. Libraries were amplified in two PCR steps, with sample barcodes and sequencing adapters added in the second step. Sequencing of libraries was done on Illumina HiSeq 2500 (2x100 bp) or NovaSeq (2x150 bp). As for how the authors treated the data: MIGEC was used to demultiplex reads and collapse the reads into UMI consensus sequences, and MiXCR was used for V(D)J alignment. Vaccine-responding clonotypes were defined with edgeR using replicate PBMC samples, requiring FDR below 0.01 and a log2 fold change above 5 up to day 15. Bulk clonotypes were assigned CD4 or CD8 identity according to which sequenced CD4 or CD8 repertoire held them at higher abundance. The public reads were run again by TCRdb, first through fastp at Q25 and then through MiXCR, and only productive beta chains were kept. Each CDR3 protein appears once, grouped with its most common genes and DNA. For this entry, the V and J calls and clone size follow TCRdb and not the study's own pipeline. Here the sample has just under 600,000 distinct CDR3 sequences; approximately 12% occur a single time. Over 12% of the sample is taken by the ten largest.

Concerning this clonotype itself: Its recognized antigen is unknown. No clone much larger than this one lies a single base away; base qualities are absent.

In this chain, TRBV20-1 is recombined with TRBJ2-3, with TRBD1 perhaps the D gene, on 6 matching bases. The clonotype originates from a young man who received the YFV17D yellow fever vaccine. The sample in question was PBMCs, obtained on the day of the yellow fever booster vaccination. The sequence in DNA is TGCAGTGCTTCAAGACAGGACACCGGGCAGTATTTT. Its translation is CSASRQDTGQYF.